The 30 T cell receptor beta chains reported below all come from one sample, sequenced in a study of control samples from healthy donors and cancer patients. Profiled with immunoSEQ multiplex PCR; TCRdb holds only in-frame clones, not every one. The profile shows around 170,000 clones, around 91% of them singletons. Sequenced material: blood. These receptors were obtained from a woman aged 45-65 years in good health.

The chain joins TRBV7-8 to TRBJ1-6; TRBD1 matches at 8 bases. The CDR3 covers 13 residues. J gave up 10 bases and V 8 bases, and 7 bases lay outside the gene matches. Germline values: CDR1 SGHVS, CDR2 FQNEAQ. CDR3 nucleotide sequence: TGTGCCAGCCGCGCGGGACAGGAGTCACCCCTCCACTTT. As protein: CASRAGQESPLHF.

This sequence joins TRBV6-5 and TRBJ1-2; the D is unclear. With 5 bases removed from V and 6 bases from J, the gap between germline ends came to 16 bases. The CDR3 has 14 residues. Germline values: CDR1 MNHEY, CDR2 SVGAGI. In DNA form, the CDR3 reads TGTGCCAGCAGTCTACACATATTAACTAATGGCTACACCTTC. Translating gives CASSLHILTNGYTF.

The genes are TRBV3-1 (or the pseudogene TRBV3-2) and TRBJ1-2, with TRBD1 identical over 7 bases. V shed 3 bases, J shed 2 bases, and the junction held 9 bases outside the gene matches. Germline V CDR1 and CDR2: LGHDT, YNNKEL (reference sequence). The CDR3 is made up of 16 amino acids. CDR3 protein: CASSHRQTGHNYGYTF. CDR3 sequence (DNA): TGTGCCAGCAGCCACCGTCAGACAGGGCACAACTATGGCTACACCTTC.

As concerns this clone: The same CDR3 is also encoded by other DNA sequences in this sample. V and J are TRBV5-1 and TRBJ2-7, with D hard to call. This CDR3 region has 12 residues. Trimming pared 0 bases from V and 4 bases from J, leaving 5 bases between. CDR1 and CDR2 from the germline V gene are SGHRS and YFSETQ. The CDR3 loop reads CASSLDGYEQYF. Written as DNA, the CDR3 is TGCGCCAGCAGCTTGGATGGGTACGAGCAGTACTTC.

The chain links TRBV7-6 to TRBJ1-6; 9 bases match TRBD1. This CDR3 spans 16 amino acids. Unmatched junction bases numbered 11, after V lost 4 bases and J lost 10 bases. CDR1 is SGHVS, CDR2 FNYEAQ, per germline. CDR3 region: CASSSLADRGRSPLHF. The CDR3, as DNA: TGTGCCAGCAGCTCACTTGCGGACAGGGGAAGGTCACCCCTCCACTTT. The complete variable domain, with remaining parts taken from reference TRBV7-6 and TRBJ1-6, reads GAGVSQSPRYKVTKRGQDVALRCDPISGHVSLYWYRQALGQGPEFLTYFNYEAQQDKSGLPNDRFSAERPEGSISTLTIQRTEQRDSAMYRCASSSLADRGRSPLHFGNGTRLTVT.

This clone appeared a single time. The chain joins TRBV4-3 to TRBJ1-1; D ambiguous. The CDR3 covers 13 residues. The germline V and J ends were trimmed by 1 base and 5 bases, with 8 bases remaining between them. Germline CDR1 reads LGHNA; CDR2 reads YSLEER. Here the CDR3 DNA reads TGCGCCAGCAGCCAAGGGATGGGGACTGAAGCTTTCTTT. It yields the protein CASSQGMGTEAFF.

The V and J genes are TRBV5-4 and TRBJ2-7, with 12 positions matching TRBD1. V lost 3 bases, J lost 5 bases, and 6 bases stayed unmatched. CDR1 is SGHNT, CDR2 YYREEE, per germline (reference sequence). There are 15 residues in the CDR3. The CDR3 DNA reads TGTGCCAGCAGCTCACTGGGACAGGGGGCGAACGAGCAGTACTTC. This encodes CASSSLGQGANEQYF.

J is TRBJ2-1 and V is TRBV11-2; 11 nucleotides align to TRBD2. CDR3 size: 17 residues. The V gene end was trimmed by 6 bases and the J gene end by 5 bases; junction bases not matched to a gene: 12. Germline loops: CDR1 SGHAT, CDR2 FQNNGV. CDR3 sequence: CASSFGQLAGANNEQFF. The DNA of the CDR3 is TGTGCCAGCAGTTTCGGCCAACTAGCGGGAGCTAACAATGAGCAGTTCTTC.

V usage is TRBV28 and J usage is TRBJ2-1; 8 bases match TRBD2. Germline values: CDR1 MDHEN, CDR2 SYDVKM. J was trimmed by 0 bases and V by 5 bases; bases with no gene match: 12. The CDR3 contains 18 residues. The CDR3 DNA reads as TGTGCCAGCAGTCCCTCCCGTCTAGCGGGTAACTCCTACAATGAGCAGTTCTTC. Its translation is CASSPSRLAGNSYNEQFF.

Here the CDR3 DNA reads TGTGCCACTTCCCCAGGGACTGCTGCCTCAGATACGCAGTATTTT. Protein product: CATSPGTAASDTQYF. This chain connects TRBV9 to TRBJ2-3; tentative D call: TRBD2 (6 bases). Germline CDR1 reads SGDLS; CDR2 reads YYNGEE. The CDR3 is 15 residues long. Deletions cut 9 bases from V and 4 bases from J, with 21 bases between. Filled out from reference TRBV9 and TRBJ2-3, the complete variable domain reads DSGVTQTPKHLITATGQRVTLRCSPRSGDLSVYWYQQSLDQGLQFLIQYYNGEERAKGNILERFSAQQFPDLHSELNLSSLELGDSALYFCATSPGTAASDTQYFGPGTRLTVL.

There are a few counts of this clone. The V call is TRBV7-3, the J call TRBJ1-1; weak D call: TRBD1 (5 bases). The CDR3 has 15 residues. The ends were cut back, 0 bases at V and 4 bases at J, with 12 bases in the middle. Per germline, CDR1 SGHTA and CDR2 FQGTGA. This chain's CDR3 is CASSLTGLSSTEAFF. CDR3 DNA: TGTGCCAGCAGCTTAACGGGACTCTCGAGCACTGAAGCTTTCTTT.

DNA of the CDR3: TGTGCCAGTAGTACCGGCTTCGGGGCGGGAGGGACCTACGAGCAGTACTTC. It encodes CASSTGFGAGGTYEQYF. The chain recombines TRBV19 with TRBJ2-7, with 9 nucleotides matching TRBD2. The V and J ends lost 4 bases and 2 bases, in that order; junction bases with no gene match: 12. The CDR3 length is 17 residues. In germline, CDR1 is LNHDA, CDR2 SQIVND (reference sequence). Full variable domain (missing parts from reference TRBV19 and TRBJ2-7): DGGITQSPKYLFRKEGQNVTLSCEQNLNHDAMYWYRQDPGQGLRLIYYSQIVNDFQKGDIAEGYSVSREKKESFPLTVTSAQKNPTAFYLCASSTGFGAGGTYEQYFGPGTRLTVT.

The chain joins TRBV18 to TRBJ2-7; D could derive from TRBD1 or TRBD2 (6 bases each). V gave up 3 bases and J gave up 6 bases, with 18 bases separating them. Germline V gene data show CDR1 as KGHSH and CDR2 as LQKENI. CDR3 length: 15 residues. CDR3 region: CASSPKQGGGSEQYF. In DNA, the CDR3 is TGTGCCAGCTCACCCAAACAGGGAGGTGGGTCCGAGCAGTACTTC.

This chain connects TRBV6-5 to TRBJ1-6; 11 bases agree with TRBD1. CDR1 MNHEY and CDR2 SVGAGI come from the germline V gene. Germline trimming cut 9 bases from V and 3 bases from J; bases unmatched to any gene: 4. CDR3 length: 15 amino acids. The chain's CDR3 is CARGTGGNYNSPLHF. CDR3 coding DNA: TGTGCCAGGGGGACAGGGGGTAACTATAATTCACCCCTCCACTTT.

The chain links TRBV10-3 to TRBJ1-2, with TRBD1 matching 7 bases. Germline V lookup: CDR1 ENHRY, CDR2 SYGVKD. The CDR3 sequence is 14 residues long. V shed 5 bases, J shed 3 bases, and the junction held 6 bases outside the gene matches. CDR3 nucleotide sequence: TGTGCCATCAGTCGAGACAGGGCGGACTATGGCTACACCTTC. Translation gives CAISRDRADYGYTF.

The chain uses TRBV15 and TRBJ2-7, with 9 bases that match TRBD1. The V segment lost 3 bases and the J segment 3 bases; nucleotides outside the gene matches: 9. The CDR3 has 16 amino acids. The germline CDR1 and CDR2 sequences are LNHNV and YYDKDF (reference sequence). The CDR3 nucleotides read TGTGCCACCAGCAGTTTTGACAGGGGGAGCGGCTACGAGCAGTACTTC. It is translated as CATSSFDRGSGYEQYF.

V and J are TRBV18 and TRBJ2-1; the match to TRBD2 covers 10 bases. CDR1 and CDR2 (germline): KGHSH, LQKENI. After removal of 6 bases from V and 7 bases from J, the junction contained 9 bases not matched to a gene. The CDR3 is 15 amino acids. CDR3 protein: CASSPSGRAVNEQFF. CDR3 DNA sequence: TGTGCCAGCTCCCCCAGCGGGAGGGCGGTAAATGAGCAGTTCTTC.

The rearrangement uses TRBV7-9 and TRBJ2-2, with D unclear. Between the trimmed V and J ends, which lost 0 bases and 4 bases, there was a span of 3 bases. Germline loops: CDR1 SEHNR, CDR2 FQNEAQ (reference sequence). This CDR3 spans 13 amino acids. The CDR3 is CASSLAGTGELFF. The CDR3 nucleotides read TGTGCCAGCAGCTTAGCGGGCACCGGGGAGCTGTTTTTT. Drawing the rest from reference TRBV7-9 and TRBJ2-2, the complete variable domain is DTGVSQNPRHKITKRGQNVTFRCDPISEHNRLYWYRQTLGQGPEFLTYFQNEAQLEKSRLLSDRFSAERPKGSFSTLEIQRTEQGDSAMYLCASSLAGTGELFFGEGSRLTVL.

Concerning this clone itself: The conserved closing phenylalanine or tryptophan is absent in this CDR3, likely reflecting a read error. The DNA is omitted, as the CDR3 cannot be located on it reliably, and the CDR3 follows TCRdb's listing. The CDR3 sequence is CASSRTGPWVRV. The rearrangement links TRBV11-3 to TRBJ1-3. In germline, CDR1 is SGHNT, CDR2 YENEEA. The CDR3 is 12 amino acids in total, end residues counted.

The CDR3 sequence is CASSPNSYNSPLHF. The CDR3 DNA sequence: TGTGCCAGCAGTCCGAATAGTTATAATTCACCCCTCCACTTT. J is TRBJ1-6 and V is TRBV28, with D unresolved. Germline V lookup: CDR1 MDHEN, CDR2 SYDVKM. V dropped 5 bases and J dropped 4 bases, with 9 bases sitting between them. The CDR3 covers 14 residues.

The chain carries TRBV6-5 and TRBJ2-7; possible D gene TRBD2, 5 bases. Germline assignment: CDR1 MNHEY and CDR2 SVGAGI. The CDR3 spans 15 residues. Trimming removed 5 bases at V and 0 bases at J, with 14 bases between. CDR3 DNA: TGTGCCAGCAGTAGAATCAGCGGCGGCTCCTACGAGCAGTACTTC. It codes for CASSRISGGSYEQYF.

The chain carries TRBV5-6 and TRBJ2-5; TRBD1 aligns across 9 bases. CDR3 length: 15 residues. V lost 4 bases and J lost 2; bases outside the gene matches: 6. CDR1 and CDR2 from the germline V gene are SGHDT and YYEEEE. The CDR3 DNA reads TGTGCCAGCAGCGAAACCGGGACAGGGCAAGAGACCCAGTACTTC. Translation: CASSETGTGQETQYF.

The rearrangement joins TRBV7-3 to TRBJ2-2; D is possibly TRBD1 (6 bases). The germline V gene encodes CDR1 SGHTA and CDR2 FQGTGA. The CDR3 loop spans 18 amino acids. Trimming took off 4 bases at V and 0 bases at J, with 18 bases between the two ends. CDR3 region: CASSSRPGDTANTGELFF. Written as DNA, the CDR3 is TGTGCCAGCAGCTCGCGGCCAGGGGACACCGCGAACACCGGGGAGCTGTTTTTT.

The rearrangement uses TRBV19 and TRBJ2-1, with unresolved D. V was cut by 5 bases and J by 8 bases, with 7 bases left in between. The CDR3 sequence is 11 residues long. CDR1 LNHDA and CDR2 SQIVND come from the germline V gene (reference sequence). The CDR3 sequence is CASSLRYEQFF. Here the CDR3 DNA reads TGTGCCAGTAGTCTCCGCTATGAGCAGTTCTTC.

The chain joins TRBV4-3 to TRBJ2-7, with a possible D match to TRBD2 (6 bases). The germline V and J ends were trimmed by 0 bases and 0 bases, with 9 bases remaining between them. CDR1 is LGHNA, CDR2 YSLEER, per germline. CDR3 length equals 15 residues. The DNA of the CDR3 is TGCGCCAGCAGCCAAGATGCGGGGAACTCCTACGAGCAGTACTTC. The encoded protein is CASSQDAGNSYEQYF.

V gene TRBV5-1 combines with J gene TRBJ2-3; TRBD2 matches 7 bases. CDR1 and CDR2 from the germline V gene are SGHRS and YFSETQ. CDR3 length: 14 residues. J lost 0 bases, V lost 3 bases, and 1 base had no gene match. In DNA form, the CDR3 reads TGCGCCAGCAGCTCTAGCGGCAGCACAGATACGCAGTATTTT. Translation gives CASSSSGSTDTQYF.

The V and J genes are TRBV29-1 and TRBJ1-5; no definite D call. This CDR3 is built from 16 residues. Germline V gene sequence: CDR1 SQVTM, CDR2 ANQGSEA. The germline V and J ends were trimmed by 4 bases and 1 base, with 17 bases remaining between them. In DNA, the CDR3 is TGCAGCGTTGTATCGGGAGGTAGCGGGAGCAATCAGCCCCAGCATTTT. Its protein product is CSVVSGGSGSNQPQHF.

J is TRBJ1-1 and V is TRBV19; D uncertain. The CDR3 sequence is 15 residues long. Germline V lookup: CDR1 LNHDA, CDR2 SQIVND (reference sequence). Trimming took off 3 bases at V and 7 bases at J, with 18 bases between the two ends. The CDR3 protein is CASSMSRKALGEAFF. Here the CDR3 DNA reads TGTGCCAGTAGTATGAGTAGGAAAGCCTTAGGTGAAGCTTTCTTT.

The V call is TRBV7-2, the J call TRBJ2-1; TRBD2 agrees at 12 bases. This CDR3 is 18 amino acids long. CDR1 is SGHTA and CDR2 is FQGNSA in the germline V gene. The junction had 7 bases not matched to a gene; V was cut back by 0 bases and J by 4 bases. The CDR3 loop is CASSLARLAGGVYNEQFF. CDR3 DNA: TGTGCCAGCAGCTTAGCGCGGCTAGCGGGGGGGGTTTACAATGAGCAGTTCTTC.

V is TRBV4-2 and J is TRBJ1-6; D gene unclear. This CDR3 has 15 amino acids. V shed 4 bases and J shed 4 bases, with 11 bases lying between them. Looked up from germline, CDR1 is LGHNA and CDR2 is YNFKEQ. CDR3 loop: CASSPRTFYNSPLHF. CDR3 sequence (DNA): TGTGCCAGCAGCCCCCGGACCTTTTATAATTCACCCCTCCACTTT.